These T cell receptor beta chains were read from a single sample in a study of blood T cell repertoires in COVID-19. The table came from immunoSEQ multiplex PCR; TCRdb's copy has only in-frame clones and leaves some out. The table includes a few hundred thousand clones, around 87% detected once. The sample consisted of peripheral blood. Receptors were obtained from a human donor in a cohort sampled during active COVID-19. Both conserved end residues are part of each CDR3. Fields, in order: D gene, V gene, clone size, J gene, CDR3 DNA, CDR3 protein. A D gene is named only where the DNA matches it firmly. Clone size is stated in some rows and not others, as once, few, many or a class when expanded.

d_gene: .
v_gene: TRBV9
abundance: .
j_gene: TRBJ2-1
CDR3nt: TGTGCCAGCAGCGCGCGCCCTACCTTTAATGAGCAGTTCTTC
CDR3aa: CASSARPTFNEQFF

d_gene: TRBD1
v_gene: TRBV5-6
abundance: .
j_gene: TRBJ2-6
CDR3nt: TGTGCCAGCAGCTTGGGACAGGGGTCCCCCTCTGGGGCCAACGTCCTGACTTTC
CDR3aa: CASSLGQGSPSGANVLTF

d_gene: TRBD2
v_gene: TRBV6-7
abundance: .
j_gene: TRBJ2-5
CDR3nt: TGTGCCAGCAGCTCGGGACTAGCGGGGCCGTACCAAGAGACCCAGTACTTC
CDR3aa: CASSSGLAGPYQETQYF

d_gene: .
v_gene: TRBV7-3
abundance: .
j_gene: TRBJ2-5
CDR3nt: TGTGCCAGCAGCTCGGGGACTTCGGGGACCCAGTACTTC
CDR3aa: CASSSGTSGTQYF

d_gene: TRBD1
v_gene: TRBV2
abundance: .
j_gene: TRBJ2-2
CDR3nt: TGTGCCAGCAGTCCCGGGACAGGGTTCACCGGGGAGCTGTTTTTT
CDR3aa: CASSPGTGFTGELFF

d_gene: .
v_gene: TRBV5-4
abundance: .
j_gene: TRBJ1-6
CDR3nt: TGTGCCAGCAGCTTGGTAGGGGAGGGTTCACCCCTCCACTTT
CDR3aa: CASSLVGEGSPLHF

d_gene: TRBD1
v_gene: TRBV6-5
abundance: .
j_gene: TRBJ1-2
CDR3nt: TGTGCCAGCAGCCTACAGGGGGCAGAGGGCTACACCTTC
CDR3aa: CASSLQGAEGYTF

d_gene: .
v_gene: TRBV4-1
abundance: few
j_gene: TRBJ2-7
CDR3nt: TGCGCCAGCAGCCAAGATAAGTTCGGGGATTGGGACTACGAGCAGTACTTC
CDR3aa: CASSQDKFGDWDYEQYF

d_gene: .
v_gene: TRBV7-2
abundance: .
j_gene: TRBJ1-1
CDR3nt: TGTGCCAGCAGCTTAGCCCCGACAGTGAACACTGAAGCTTTCTTT
CDR3aa: CASSLAPTVNTEAFF

d_gene: .
v_gene: TRBV6-5
abundance: .
j_gene: TRBJ1-2
CDR3nt: TGTGCCAGCGCGCCAGGGGACTATGGCTACACCTTC
CDR3aa: CASAPGDYGYTF

d_gene: TRBD1
v_gene: TRBV24-1
abundance: .
j_gene: TRBJ1-2
CDR3nt: TGTGCCACCAGTGAACGGGACAGGGGAACTCATGGCTACACCTTC
CDR3aa: CATSERDRGTHGYTF

d_gene: TRBD2
v_gene: TRBV5-6
abundance: .
j_gene: TRBJ2-4
CDR3nt: TGTGCCAGCAGCGCGGGACTAGCGGGTGAAGGCATTCAGTACTTC
CDR3aa: CASSAGLAGEGIQYF

d_gene: TRBD2
v_gene: TRBV6-5
abundance: .
j_gene: TRBJ2-5
CDR3nt: TGTGCCAGCAGCCGGGGGGGCCAAGAGACCCAGTACTTC
CDR3aa: CASSRGGQETQYF

d_gene: .
v_gene: TRBV24-1
abundance: .
j_gene: TRBJ1-1
CDR3nt: TGTGCCACCAGTGAAGGCAGGGGCACTGAAGCTTTCTTT
CDR3aa: CATSEGRGTEAFF

d_gene: .
v_gene: TRBV5-1
abundance: .
j_gene: TRBJ1-2
CDR3nt: TGCGCCAGCAACCGGGGGGGGGCCTTGGAAGGCTACACCTTC
CDR3aa: CASNRGGALEGYTF